This entry is about one T cell receptor beta chain. Its matching antigen is unknown. Unique molecular identifiers tagged the TCR beta cDNA libraries. Input of roughly 0.95 to 11 million T cells yielded approximately 500,000 cDNA molecules. TCRdb reanalysed the PCR reads using MiXCR and keeps one entry per CDR3 protein. The data show 350,000 to 500,000 distinct CDR3 sequences, 30% to 45% seen once. The sample comes from a study of post-analysis software for immune sequencing data. Study details: Multiple sclerosis in the patients followed relapsing-remitting, secondary progressive and progressive-relapsing courses.

Study results and limitations: A significant reduction in normalized Chao1 diversity was observed in multiple sclerosis patients versus controls.

This TCR came from a girl aged 2 to 9 with multiple sclerosis. The sample taken for sequencing was blood.

The CDR3 sequence: CASSLGRQGYEQYF. The CDR3 bases are TGTGCCAGCAGTTTGGGGAGACAGGGCTACGAGCAGTACTTC. This chain joins TRBV28 and TRBJ2-7; 7 positions agree with TRBD1. The CDR3 has 14 residues. Losses at the gene ends were 3 bases for V and 3 bases for J; bases not matched to a gene: 5. Per the germline V gene, CDR1 is MDHEN and CDR2 is SYDVKM. Combining the CDR3 with reference TRBV28 and TRBJ2-7 gives the whole variable domain DVKVTQSSRYLVKRTGEKVFLECVQDMDHENMFWYRQDPGLGLRLIYFSYDVKMKEKGDIPEGYSVSREKKERFSLILESASTNQTSMYLCASSLGRQGYEQYFGPGTRLTVT.